The rows below give T cell receptor beta chains drawn from one sample of a study of patients and donors after allogeneic stem cell transplantation. Via MiXCR, TCRdb re-called the RT-PCR reads, giving one row per CDR3 protein. The repertoire holds approximately 410,000 distinct CDR3 sequences, with 16% as singletons. Material for sequencing was blood, either unsorted or a sorted T cell fraction (not recorded which). All receptors come from a human donor who was either an allogeneic HSCT recipient or a stem cell or donor lymphocyte infusion donor (not recorded which). It is not recorded whose cells these are; they may come from a transplant donor. CDR3s leave out the opening cysteine and the closing phenylalanine or tryptophan. The size field is filled for only some rows; it gives once, few, many or a size class.

j_gene | abundance | v_gene | CDR3aa
TRBJ2-7 | . | TRBV18 | ASSPLIAPGTGSVEQY
TRBJ2-1 | . | TRBV9 | ASRIQGFDNEQF
TRBJ2-7 | . | TRBV10-3 | AINPGTDTYEQY
TRBJ2-7 | many | TRBV27 | ASSSGLAYYEQY
TRBJ2-7 | few | TRBV12-3/TRBV12-4 | ASTRGPGAYEQY
TRBJ2-7 | few | TRBV4-1 | ASSSLVSSYEQY
TRBJ1-1 | . | TRBV29-1 | SVHEGVNTEAF
TRBJ2-5 | . | TRBV12-3/TRBV12-4 | ASSFVAGVGETQY
TRBJ2-1 | few | TRBV6-1 | ASTLWDYHNEQF
TRBJ2-1 | few | TRBV11-3 | ASSPPTSDGNEQF
TRBJ2-2 | . | TRBV27 | ASSLRTGLNTGELF
TRBJ1-1 | . | TRBV29-1 | SVWFRGTEAF
TRBJ2-7 | . | TRBV7-3 | ASSLTSGGTYEQY
TRBJ1-1 | . | TRBV6-2/TRBV6-3 | ASSYLTDDTEAF
TRBJ2-5 | many | TRBV10-3 | AISRGGKTEETQY
TRBJ2-1 | many | TRBV7-8 | ASSLYYNEQF
TRBJ2-5 | once | TRBV9 | ASSVAVQRGAQETQY
TRBJ2-4 | . | TRBV4-1 | ASSQAQGRNIQY
TRBJ1-6 | few | TRBV6-2/TRBV6-3 | ASSQSPGHNNSPLH
TRBJ1-1 | few | TRBV12-3/TRBV12-4 | ASSLYSMKTEAF
TRBJ2-7 | . | TRBV6-5 | ASSSDSGAYEQY
TRBJ2-5 | few | TRBV5-1 | ASSSKGQGAWGNQETQY
TRBJ1-4 | many | TRBV12-3/TRBV12-4 | ASKRSEYEKLF
TRBJ2-2 | many | TRBV12-3/TRBV12-4 | ASSPSSGELF
TRBJ1-5 | few | TRBV20-1 | SARDNGDRGPDQPQH
TRBJ2-3 | . | TRBV6-5 | ASSFGRESSTDTQY
TRBJ1-3 | few | TRBV19 | ASSPGPANTIY
TRBJ2-5 | . | TRBV30 | AWGTGTPLETQY
TRBJ2-2 | many | TRBV10-3 | AAARTLNTGELF
TRBJ2-1 | . | TRBV9 | ASSVGPGGPNNEQF
TRBJ1-2 | . | TRBV5-1 | ASSTGQGNGYT
TRBJ1-5 | many | TRBV20-1 | SARRRGGNQPQH
TRBJ2-1 | . | TRBV6-4 | ARYSGSRF
TRBJ2-6 | few | TRBV12-3/TRBV12-4 | ASSSRTGGSKEANVLT
TRBJ2-3 | few | TRBV4-3 | ASSQETGRGDTQY
TRBJ2-5 | few | TRBV5-1 | ASSLGVWDRQETQY
TRBJ1-1 | . | TRBV11-2 | ASSLEAGGGGMNTEAF
TRBJ2-3 | few | TRBV28 | ASSLGPSGRSTDTQY
TRBJ1-1 | . | TRBV6-4 | ASRGVMVLIREAF
TRBJ2-1 | . | TRBV9 | ASSVDGGGAHNEQF
TRBJ1-3 | . | TRBV19 | ASSTGTGRNTIY
TRBJ2-2 | . | TRBV5-1 | ASSLFYGELF
TRBJ2-7 | . | TRBV27 | ASSSGTALYEQY
TRBJ1-6 | . | TRBV20-1 | SARNWGRGNSPLH
TRBJ2-7 | . | TRBV20-1 | SARDKTGGSYEQY
TRBJ2-7 | . | TRBV5-1 | ASSSRQGTKYEQY